The sequence of this T cell receptor beta chain was determined in a study of Tregs in tolerant kidney transplant recipients. General study findings and limits: For some patients, primers changed over time, blocking nucleotide-level comparison. Few patients were studied, so findings need validation in larger groups. Expanding Tregs on activated donor B cells appeared to best identify donor-specific TCRbeta clones.

Unstimulated Tregs (CD4+CD25+CD127-) and CD4+CD25- non-Tregs were sorted from PBMCs. As concerns this clone: Its target is unknown.

The method was immunoSEQ multiplex PCR; TCRdb's version includes in-frame clones alone and lacks a portion of them. The sample has more than 60,000 clones; 85% to 90% are singletons. This CDR3 spans 13 amino acids. Germline-derived CDR1 and CDR2 are MNHNS and SASEGT. The V end was cut by 1 base, the J end by 3 bases, with 6 bases between. V usage is TRBV6-1 and J usage is TRBJ2-5, with D possibly being TRBD1 (6 bases). The sample was CD4+ T cells from blood, taken before the transplant. The sequence derives from a human donor who received a combined kidney and bone marrow transplant. This chain's CDR3 is CASSEGTEETQYF. CDR3 bases: TGTGCCAGCAGTGAAGGGACAGAAGAGACCCAGTACTTC.